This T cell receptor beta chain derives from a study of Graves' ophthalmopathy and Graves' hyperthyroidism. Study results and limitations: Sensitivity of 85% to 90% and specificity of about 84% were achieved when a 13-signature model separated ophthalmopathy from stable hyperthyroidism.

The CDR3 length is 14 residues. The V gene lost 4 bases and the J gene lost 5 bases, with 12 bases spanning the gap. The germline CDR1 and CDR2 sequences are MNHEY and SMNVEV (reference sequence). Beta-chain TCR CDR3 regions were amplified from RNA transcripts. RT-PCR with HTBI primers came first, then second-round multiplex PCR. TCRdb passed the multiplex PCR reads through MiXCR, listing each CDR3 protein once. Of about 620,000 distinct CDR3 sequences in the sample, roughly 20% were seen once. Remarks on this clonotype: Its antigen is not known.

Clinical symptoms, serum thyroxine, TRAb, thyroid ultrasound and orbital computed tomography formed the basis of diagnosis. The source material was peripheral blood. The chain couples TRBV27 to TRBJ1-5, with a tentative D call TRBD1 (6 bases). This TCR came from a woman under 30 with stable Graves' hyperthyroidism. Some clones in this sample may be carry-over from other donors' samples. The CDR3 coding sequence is TGTGCCAGCAGTTATAGGGGGTCTTATCAGCCCCAGCATTTT. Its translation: CASSYRGSYQPQHF.